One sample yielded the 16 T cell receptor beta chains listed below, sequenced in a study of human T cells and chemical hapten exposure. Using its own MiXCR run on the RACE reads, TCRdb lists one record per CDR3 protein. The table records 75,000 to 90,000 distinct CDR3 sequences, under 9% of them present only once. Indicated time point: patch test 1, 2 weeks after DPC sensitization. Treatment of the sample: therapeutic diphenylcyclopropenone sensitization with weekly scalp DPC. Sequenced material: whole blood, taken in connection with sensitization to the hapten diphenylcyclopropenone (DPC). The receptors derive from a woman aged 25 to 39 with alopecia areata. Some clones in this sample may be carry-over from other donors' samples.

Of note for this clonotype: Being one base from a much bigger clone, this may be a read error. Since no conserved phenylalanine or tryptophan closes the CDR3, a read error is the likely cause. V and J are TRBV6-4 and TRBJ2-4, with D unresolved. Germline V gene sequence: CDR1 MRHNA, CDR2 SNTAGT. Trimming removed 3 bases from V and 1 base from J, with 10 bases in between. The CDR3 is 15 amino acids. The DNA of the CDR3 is TGTGCCAGCAGTGAACCCTACCCGGCCAAAAACATTCAGTACTAC. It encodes CASSEPYPAKNIQYY.

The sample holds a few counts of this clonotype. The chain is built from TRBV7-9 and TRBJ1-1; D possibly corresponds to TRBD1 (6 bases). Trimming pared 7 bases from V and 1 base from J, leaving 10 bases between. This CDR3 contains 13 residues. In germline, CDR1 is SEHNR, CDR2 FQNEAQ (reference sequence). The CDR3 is CASTDRTNTEAFF. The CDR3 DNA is TGTGCCAGCACAGACAGGACGAACACTGAAGCTTTCTTT.

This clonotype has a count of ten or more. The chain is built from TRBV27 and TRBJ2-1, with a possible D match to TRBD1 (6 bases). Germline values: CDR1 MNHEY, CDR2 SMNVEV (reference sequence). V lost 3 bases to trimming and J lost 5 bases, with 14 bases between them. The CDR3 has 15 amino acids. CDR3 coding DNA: TGTGCCAGCAGTTTGGCGACAGGATACAACAATGAGCAGTTCTTC. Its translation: CASSLATGYNNEQFF.

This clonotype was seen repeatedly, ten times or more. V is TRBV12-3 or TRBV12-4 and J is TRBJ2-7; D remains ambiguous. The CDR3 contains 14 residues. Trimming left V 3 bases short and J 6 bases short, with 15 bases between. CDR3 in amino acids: CASSFLAGSVEQYF. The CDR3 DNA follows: TGTGCCAGCAGTTTCTTGGCAGGTTCGGTCGAGCAGTACTTC.

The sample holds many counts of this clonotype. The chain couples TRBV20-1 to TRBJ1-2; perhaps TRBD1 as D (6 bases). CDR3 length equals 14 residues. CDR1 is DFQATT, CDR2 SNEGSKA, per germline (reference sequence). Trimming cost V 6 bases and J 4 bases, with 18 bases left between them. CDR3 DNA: TGCAGTGCCCGACACAATACAGGGATCTATGGCTACACCTTC. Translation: CSARHNTGIYGYTF.

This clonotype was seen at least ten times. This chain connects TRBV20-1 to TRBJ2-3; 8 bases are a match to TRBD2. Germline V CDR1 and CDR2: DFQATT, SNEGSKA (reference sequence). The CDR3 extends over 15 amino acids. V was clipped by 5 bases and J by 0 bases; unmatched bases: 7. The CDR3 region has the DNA TGCAGTGCTTATTCGGGGGGGAAGAGCACAGATACGCAGTATTTT. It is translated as CSAYSGGKSTDTQYF.

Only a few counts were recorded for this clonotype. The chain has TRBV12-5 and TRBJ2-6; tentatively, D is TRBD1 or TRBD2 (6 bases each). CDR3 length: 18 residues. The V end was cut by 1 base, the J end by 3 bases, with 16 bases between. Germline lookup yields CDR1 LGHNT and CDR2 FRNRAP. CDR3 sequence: CASGLAGGQSSGANVLTF. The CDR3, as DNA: TGTGCTAGTGGTTTGGCTGGGGGGCAATCAAGTGGGGCCAACGTCCTGACTTTC.

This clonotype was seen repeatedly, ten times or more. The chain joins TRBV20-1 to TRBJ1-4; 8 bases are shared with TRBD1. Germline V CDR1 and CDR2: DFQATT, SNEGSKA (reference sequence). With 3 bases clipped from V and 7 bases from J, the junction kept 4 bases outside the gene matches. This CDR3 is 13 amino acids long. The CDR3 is CSASHRGVEKLFF. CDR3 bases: TGCAGTGCTAGTCACAGGGGGGTTGAAAAACTGTTTTTT.

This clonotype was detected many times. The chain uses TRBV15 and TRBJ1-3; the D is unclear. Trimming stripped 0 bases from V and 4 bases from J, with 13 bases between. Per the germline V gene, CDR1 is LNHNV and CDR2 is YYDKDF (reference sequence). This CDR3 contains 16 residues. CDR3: CATSRDVLFAGNTIYF. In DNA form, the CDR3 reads TGTGCCACCAGCAGAGATGTACTTTTCGCGGGAAACACCATATATTTT.

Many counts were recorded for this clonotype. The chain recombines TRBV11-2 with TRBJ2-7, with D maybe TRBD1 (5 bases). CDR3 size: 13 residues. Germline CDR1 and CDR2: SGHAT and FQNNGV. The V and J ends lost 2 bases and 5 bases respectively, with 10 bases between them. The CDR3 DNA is TGTGCCAGCAGCTTAATCTGGGGCCACGAGCAGTACTTC. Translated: CASSLIWGHEQYF.

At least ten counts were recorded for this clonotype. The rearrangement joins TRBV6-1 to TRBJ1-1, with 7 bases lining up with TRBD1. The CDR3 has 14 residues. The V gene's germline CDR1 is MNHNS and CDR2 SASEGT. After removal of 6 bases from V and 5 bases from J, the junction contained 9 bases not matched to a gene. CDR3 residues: CASSQDRVQTEAFF. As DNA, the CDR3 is TGTGCCAGCAGCCAAGACAGGGTACAGACTGAAGCTTTCTTT.

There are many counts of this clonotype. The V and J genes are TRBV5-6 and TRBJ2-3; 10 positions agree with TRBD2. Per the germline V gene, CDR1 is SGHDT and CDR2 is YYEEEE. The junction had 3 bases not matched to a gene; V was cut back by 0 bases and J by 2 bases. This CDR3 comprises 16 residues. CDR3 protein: CASSLERGGVTDTQYF. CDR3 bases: TGTGCCAGCAGCTTGGAGCGGGGGGGCGTCACAGATACGCAGTATTTT.

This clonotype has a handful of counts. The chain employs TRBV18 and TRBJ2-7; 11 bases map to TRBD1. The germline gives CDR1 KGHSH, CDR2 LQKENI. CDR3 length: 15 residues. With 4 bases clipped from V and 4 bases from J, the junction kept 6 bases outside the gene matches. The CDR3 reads CASSLQGQGAYEQYF. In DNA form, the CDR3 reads TGTGCCAGCTCACTTCAAGGACAGGGGGCTTACGAGCAGTACTTC.

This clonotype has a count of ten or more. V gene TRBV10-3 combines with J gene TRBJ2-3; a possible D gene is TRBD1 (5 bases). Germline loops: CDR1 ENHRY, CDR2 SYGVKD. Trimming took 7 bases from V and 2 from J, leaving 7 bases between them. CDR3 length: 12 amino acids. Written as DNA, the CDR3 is TGTGCCATCAAGACAGACACAGATACGCAGTATTTT. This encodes CAIKTDTDTQYF.

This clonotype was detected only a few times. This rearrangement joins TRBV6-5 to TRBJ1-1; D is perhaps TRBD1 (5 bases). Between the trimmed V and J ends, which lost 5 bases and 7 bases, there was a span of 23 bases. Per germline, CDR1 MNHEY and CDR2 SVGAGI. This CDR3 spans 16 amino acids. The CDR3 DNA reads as TGTGCCAGCAGTAAAACGTGGGGGTCGGGTTTAGGTGAAGCTTTCTTT. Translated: CASSKTWGSGLGEAFF.

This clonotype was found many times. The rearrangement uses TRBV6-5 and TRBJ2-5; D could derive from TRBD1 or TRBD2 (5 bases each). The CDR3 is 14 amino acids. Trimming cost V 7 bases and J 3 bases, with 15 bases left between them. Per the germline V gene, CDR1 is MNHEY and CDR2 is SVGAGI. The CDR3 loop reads CASIQGGGKETQYF. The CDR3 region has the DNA TGTGCCAGCATCCAGGGTGGGGGTAAAGAGACCCAGTACTTC.